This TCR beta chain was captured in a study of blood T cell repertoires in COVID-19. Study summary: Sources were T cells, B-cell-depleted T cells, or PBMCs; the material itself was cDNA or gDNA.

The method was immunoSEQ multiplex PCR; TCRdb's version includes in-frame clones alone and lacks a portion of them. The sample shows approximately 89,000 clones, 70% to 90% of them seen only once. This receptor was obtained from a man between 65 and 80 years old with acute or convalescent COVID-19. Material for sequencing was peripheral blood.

The CDR3 bases are TGCGCCAGCAGTCCGAGCTCTGGAAACACCATATATTTT. Its protein is CASSPSSGNTIYF. The V gene is TRBV4-1, the J gene TRBJ1-3; D is uncertain. Looked up from germline, CDR1 is MGHRA and CDR2 is YSYEKL. The CDR3 has 13 amino acids. Trimming cost V 6 bases and J 0 bases, with 6 bases left between them.